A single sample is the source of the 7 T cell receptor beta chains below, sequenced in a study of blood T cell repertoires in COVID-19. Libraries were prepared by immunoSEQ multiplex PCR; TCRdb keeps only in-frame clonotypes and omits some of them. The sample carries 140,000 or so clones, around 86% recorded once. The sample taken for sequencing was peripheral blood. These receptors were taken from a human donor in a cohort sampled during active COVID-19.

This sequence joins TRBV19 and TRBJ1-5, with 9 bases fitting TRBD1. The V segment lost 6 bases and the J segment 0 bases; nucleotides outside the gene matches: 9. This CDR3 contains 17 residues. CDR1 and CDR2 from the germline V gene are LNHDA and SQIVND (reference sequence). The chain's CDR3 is CASSSLDRGYSNQPQHF. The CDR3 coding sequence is TGTGCCAGTAGCAGCCTGGACAGGGGATATAGCAATCAGCCCCAGCATTTT. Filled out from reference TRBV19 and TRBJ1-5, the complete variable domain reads DGGITQSPKYLFRKEGQNVTLSCEQNLNHDAMYWYRQDPGQGLRLIYYSQIVNDFQKGDIAEGYSVSREKKESFPLTVTSAQKNPTAFYLCASSSLDRGYSNQPQHFGDGTRLSIL.

The CDR3 region has the DNA TGTGCCAGCAGCCCTGGGGACTTTACCTACAATGAGCAGTTCTTC. Protein product: CASSPGDFTYNEQFF. The chain has TRBV11-3 and TRBJ2-1; possibly TRBD2 for D (6 bases). Germline V gene data show CDR1 as SGHNT and CDR2 as YENEEA. The CDR3 totals 15 residues. V was pared by 5 bases and J by 2 bases, with 13 bases between.

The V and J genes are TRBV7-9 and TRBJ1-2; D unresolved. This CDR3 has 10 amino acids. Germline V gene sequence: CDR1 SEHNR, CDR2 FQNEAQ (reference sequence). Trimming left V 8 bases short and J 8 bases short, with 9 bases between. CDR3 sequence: CASGTWGYTF. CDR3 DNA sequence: TGTGCCAGCGGCACGTGGGGCTACACCTTC.

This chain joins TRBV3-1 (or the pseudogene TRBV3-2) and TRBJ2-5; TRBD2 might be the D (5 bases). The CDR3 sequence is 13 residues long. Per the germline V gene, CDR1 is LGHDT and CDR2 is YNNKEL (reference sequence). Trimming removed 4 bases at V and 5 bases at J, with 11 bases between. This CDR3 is CASSRPRGETQYF. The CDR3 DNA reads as TGTGCCAGCAGCCGACCCCGGGGTGAGACCCAGTACTTC.

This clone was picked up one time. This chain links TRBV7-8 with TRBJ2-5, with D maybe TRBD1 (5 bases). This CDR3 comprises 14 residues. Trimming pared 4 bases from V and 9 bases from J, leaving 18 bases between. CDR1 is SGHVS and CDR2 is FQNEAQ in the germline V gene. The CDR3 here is CASSSETGPLAQYF. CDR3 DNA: TGTGCCAGCAGCTCCGAAACAGGACCCTTGGCCCAGTACTTC. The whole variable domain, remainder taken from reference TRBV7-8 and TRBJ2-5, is GAGVSQSPRYKVAKRGQDVALRCDPISGHVSLFWYQQALGQGPEFLTYFQNEAQLDKSGLPSDRFFAERPEGSVSTLKIQRTQQEDSAVYLCASSSETGPLAQYFGPGTRLLVL.

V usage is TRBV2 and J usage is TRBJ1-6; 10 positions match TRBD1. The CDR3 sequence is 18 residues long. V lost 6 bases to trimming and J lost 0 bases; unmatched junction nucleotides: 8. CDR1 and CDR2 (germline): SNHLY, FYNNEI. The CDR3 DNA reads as TGTGCCAGCAGCACCGACAGGGGGCAAAGCTCCTATAATTCACCCCTCCACTTT. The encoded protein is CASSTDRGQSSYNSPLHF.

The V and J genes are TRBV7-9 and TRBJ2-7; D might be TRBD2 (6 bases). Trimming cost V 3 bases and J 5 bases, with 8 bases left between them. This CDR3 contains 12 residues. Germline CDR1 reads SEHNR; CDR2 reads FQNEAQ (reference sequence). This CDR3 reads CASSLGGDEQYF. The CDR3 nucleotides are TGTGCCAGCAGCTTGGGGGGAGACGAGCAGTACTTC.